One and the same sample provided the 9 T cell receptor beta chains below, sequenced in a study of beta chain features in type 1 diabetes. As every portion of the isolated RNA was reverse transcribed, the sequencing read expressed TCRB transcripts. The protocol was immunoSEQ multiplex PCR, while the TCRdb copy is restricted to in-frame clones and leaves out a portion. Of roughly 450,000 clones listed, around 14% are singletons. Sequencing was carried out using naive CD4+ T cells from blood. These receptors were collected from a man between 25 and 39 years old in good health.

The genes are TRBV9 and TRBJ1-6; 10 nucleotides line up with TRBD1. The CDR3 is 14 amino acids. Germline V lookup: CDR1 SGDLS, CDR2 YYNGEE. With V trimmed by 3 bases and J by 9 bases, 3 bases remained unmatched. CDR3 loop: CASSEWDRGSPLHF. The CDR3 DNA is TGTGCCAGCAGCGAGTGGGACAGGGGTTCACCCCTCCACTTT.

This clone was seen a handful of times. The rearrangement links TRBV29-1 to TRBJ2-4; TRBD2 aligns across 7 bases. The CDR3 totals 12 residues. Germline V gene lookup returns CDR1 SQVTM and CDR2 ANQGSEA. Germline trimming cut 4 bases from V and 8 bases from J; bases unmatched to any gene: 5. CDR3 in amino acids: CSVVIGRDIQYF. The CDR3 bases are TGCAGCGTTGTAATAGGGAGGGACATTCAGTACTTC. Full variable domain (missing parts from reference TRBV29-1 and TRBJ2-4): SAVISQKPSRDICQRGTSLTIQCQVDSQVTMMFWYRQQPGQSLTLIATANQGSEATYESGFVIDKFPISRPNLTFSTLTVSNMSPEDSSIYLCSVVIGRDIQYFGAGTRLSVL.

The sample holds a few counts of this clone. The chain employs TRBV7-2 and TRBJ2-5; D gene uncertain. Germline V gene lookup returns CDR1 SGHTA and CDR2 FQGNSA. The CDR3 runs 15 residues. Trimming left V 5 bases short and J 2 bases short, with 15 bases between. CDR3: CASSPLRVAQETQYF. In DNA form, the CDR3 reads TGTGCCAGCAGCCCCCTCCGGGTGGCTCAAGAGACCCAGTACTTC. Full variable domain (missing parts from reference TRBV7-2 and TRBJ2-5): GAGVSQSPSNKVTEKGKDVELRCDPISGHTALYWYRQSLGQGLEFLIYFQGNSAPDKSGLPSDRFSAERTGGSVSTLTIQRTQQEDSAVYLCASSPLRVAQETQYFGPGTRLLVL.

This clone has only a few counts. The rearrangement joins TRBV7-2 to TRBJ2-3, with 8 bases lining up with TRBD2. CDR1 and CDR2 from the germline V gene are SGHTA and FQGNSA. The CDR3 is made up of 16 amino acids. The junction had 4 bases not matched to a gene; V was cut back by 1 base and J by 1 base. In nucleotides, the CDR3 is TGTGCCAGCAGCTTAGAGGTACTAGCGGGCACAGATACGCAGTATTTT. It yields the protein CASSLEVLAGTDTQYF.

This clone was observed a handful of times. The chain uses TRBV5-8 and TRBJ2-5; D gene unclear. The CDR3 sequence is 11 residues long. CDR1 SGHTS and CDR2 YDEGEE come from the germline V gene. Trimming took off 4 bases at V and 4 bases at J, with 5 bases between the two ends. The DNA for the CDR3 is TGTGCCAGCAGCCCCCGAGAGACCCAGTACTTC. It translates to CASSPRETQYF. Variable domain in full (rest from reference TRBV5-8 and TRBJ2-5): EAGVTQSPTHLIKTRGQQATLRCSPISGHTSVYWYQQALGLGLQFLLWYDEGEERNRGNFPPRFSGRQFPNYSSELNVNALELEDSALYLCASSPRETQYFGPGTRLLVL.

This sequence joins TRBV25-1 and TRBJ1-1, with D hard to call. V lost 2 bases, J lost 1 base, and 5 bases lay in between. Germline V gene sequence: CDR1 MGHDK, CDR2 SYGVNS. The CDR3 extends over 13 amino acids. CDR3 sequence: CASSEHQNTEAFF. The CDR3 DNA follows: TGTGCCAGCAGTGAACACCAGAACACTGAAGCTTTCTTT.

As to this clone: Different DNA sequences within this sample yield the same CDR3. The V and J genes are TRBV18 and TRBJ2-7; D perhaps matches TRBD2 (5 bases). The CDR3 has 13 amino acids. Trimming cost V 6 bases and J 1 base, with 10 bases left between them. The germline CDR1 and CDR2 sequences are KGHSH and LQKENI. CDR3 residues: CASSPRGSYEQYF. The CDR3 DNA sequence: TGTGCCAGCTCTCCCCGGGGTTCCTACGAGCAGTACTTC. Full variable domain (missing parts from reference TRBV18 and TRBJ2-7): NAGVMQNPRHLVRRRGQEARLRCSPMKGHSHVYWYRQLPEEGLKFMVYLQKENIIDESGMPKERFSAEFPKEGPSILRIQQVVRGDSAAYFCASSPRGSYEQYFGPGTRLTVT.

This rearrangement joins TRBV30 to TRBJ1-2; unclear D gene. In germline, CDR1 is GTSNPN, CDR2 SVGIG (reference sequence). Trimming left V 0 bases short and J 5 bases short, with 4 bases between. This CDR3 has 11 residues. The CDR3 DNA reads TGTGCCTGGAGTGTACGGTATGGCTACACCTTC. Translating it yields CAWSVRYGYTF.

This clone was recorded a few times. The J gene is TRBJ1-1, the V gene TRBV18, with a possible D match to TRBD1 (5 bases). Trimming left V 8 bases short and J 1 base short, with 11 bases between. Germline V gene data show CDR1 as KGHSH and CDR2 as LQKENI. The CDR3 runs to 13 residues. CDR3 coding DNA: TGTGCCAGCCAAAAAGGACAGAACACTGAAGCTTTCTTT. Amino acid sequence: CASQKGQNTEAFF. Combining the CDR3 with reference TRBV18 and TRBJ1-1 gives the whole variable domain NAGVMQNPRHLVRRRGQEARLRCSPMKGHSHVYWYRQLPEEGLKFMVYLQKENIIDESGMPKERFSAEFPKEGPSILRIQQVVRGDSAAYFCASQKGQNTEAFFGQGTRLTVV.